This TCR beta chain is from a study of regulatory T cells in long-lasting Graves disease. Study-wide results and caveats: Accuracy may have suffered from the small sample size.

Researchers made TCR beta libraries by using iRepertoire HTBI primers and running Arm-PCR on CDR3 regions. In the original processing: The study identified about 60 TRBV and 13 to 15 TRBJ segments across samples. One entry per CDR3 protein results from TCRdb running MiXCR on the multiplex PCR reads. None of the V and J calls come from the authors' own analysis; TCRdb made them. The data show 450,000 or so distinct CDR3 sequences, 22% seen once. Time point specified: persistent/refractory GD, antithyroid drugs over 5 years with positive TRAb. Extracted RNA from PBMCs served as the source of the TCR library. The patients included were those that came from an endocrinology department in Xi'an, China. About this clonotype itself: As yet, its antigen is unknown.

The CDR3 has 13 residues. CDR1 is SEHNR, CDR2 FQNEAQ, per germline (reference sequence). V lost 1 base, J lost 6 bases, and 9 bases lay in between. The sequence came from a female donor with Graves disease. The V and J genes are TRBV7-9 and TRBJ1-2; no firm D call. The specimen was peripheral blood mononuclear cells (PBMCs), collected when the disease was refractory, from a patient treated with antithyroid drugs. In DNA form, the CDR3 reads TGTGCCAGCAGCTTAGGTTTGGCGGATGGCTACACCTTC. Translation: CASSLGLADGYTF.